The T cell receptor beta chain under discussion was sequenced for a study of blood T cell repertoires in COVID-19. As for the study in general: From the United States, Italy and Spain came samples of acute and convalescent COVID-19. PBMCs, B-cell-depleted T cells, or T cells provided the cDNA or gDNA that made up the material.

Per the original methods: Using reference gene primer amplification, nucleated cell counts were estimated. Measured with immunoSEQ multiplex PCR; TCRdb has only the in-frame clones, and not every one. That table supplies the V and J calls and clone size; D and trimming were determined from the DNA. The sample lists over 110,000 clones; approximately 84% were seen once. This clone showed up just once. V lost 3 bases to trimming and J lost 3 bases; unmatched junction nucleotides: 7. This CDR3 has 15 amino acids. Looked up from germline, CDR1 is MNHEY and CDR2 is SMNVEV (reference sequence). The clonotype was recovered from a woman aged 55-69 years with acute or convalescent COVID-19. The rearrangement uses TRBV27 and TRBJ2-7; TRBD2 agrees at 8 bases. The specimen sequenced was peripheral blood. The CDR3 spells CASSFATSAYYEQYF. CDR3 nucleotides: TGTGCCAGCAGTTTCGCGACTAGCGCATACTACGAGCAGTACTTC.